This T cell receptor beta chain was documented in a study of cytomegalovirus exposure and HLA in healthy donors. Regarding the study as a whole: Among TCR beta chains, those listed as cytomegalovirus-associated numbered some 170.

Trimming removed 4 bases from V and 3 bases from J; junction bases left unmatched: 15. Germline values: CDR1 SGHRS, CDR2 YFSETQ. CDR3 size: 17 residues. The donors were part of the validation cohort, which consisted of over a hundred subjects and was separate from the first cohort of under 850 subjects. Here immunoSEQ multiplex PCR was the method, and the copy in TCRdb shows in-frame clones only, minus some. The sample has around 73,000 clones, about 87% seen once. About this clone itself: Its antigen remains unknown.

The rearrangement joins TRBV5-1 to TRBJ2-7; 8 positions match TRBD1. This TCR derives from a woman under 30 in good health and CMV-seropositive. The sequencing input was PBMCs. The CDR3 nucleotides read TGCGCCAGCAGCCCCATCTCTCGGACAGGGTGGGTCTACGAGCAGTACTTC. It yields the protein CASSPISRTGWVYEQYF. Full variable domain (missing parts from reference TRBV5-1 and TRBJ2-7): KAGVTQTPRYLIKTRGQQVTLSCSPISGHRSVSWYQQTPGQGLQFLFEYFSETQRNKGNFPGRFSGRQFSNSRSEMNVSTLELGDSALYLCASSPISRTGWVYEQYFGPGTRLTVT.